This T cell receptor beta chain was retrieved from a study of post-analysis software for immune sequencing data. Turning to the study itself: Patients with relapsing-remitting, secondary progressive and progressive-relapsing multiple sclerosis courses were all represented. Study-level results: TRBV5-6, TRBV5-1 and TRBV20-1 were among roughly 5 TRBV segments more frequent in patients than controls. Analysis by F measure revealed that same-batch samples clustered strongly together.

Germline CDR1 reads DFQATT; CDR2 reads SNEGSKA (reference sequence). V was shortened by 3 bases and J by 2 bases, with 10 bases between the two germline ends. The CDR3 is 13 residues long. Unique-molecular-identifier-tagged TCR beta cDNA libraries were used. Once about 0.85 to 11 million T cells were used, about 510,000 cDNA molecules resulted. TCRdb independently ran MiXCR on the PCR reads; one entry per CDR3 protein. The profile shows more than 500,000 distinct CDR3 sequences, around a third of them singletons. This clonotype was seen only a few times. Its specificity is not known. This chain links TRBV20-1 with TRBJ1-2; D gene unclear. The sample taken for sequencing was blood. This TCR came from a girl under 18 with multiple sclerosis. DNA of the CDR3: TGCAGTGCTAGGGAAGCTCCCAACTATGGCTACACCTTC. It is translated as CSAREAPNYGYTF.